These 32 T cell receptor beta chains share one sample of origin, sequenced in a study of shared clonotypes between healthy human individuals. Only in-frame clones appear in the TCRdb table, and some are missing; sequencing was by immunoSEQ multiplex PCR. In the table there are 2,500,000 or so clones, around 94% of which are singletons. Source material: naive CD4+ T cells sorted from blood. Indicated subset: CD45RA+ positively selected. The origin of the receptors is a young man in good health.

This clone was recorded only once. V gene TRBV18 combines with J gene TRBJ2-1; 13 nucleotides match TRBD2. Per germline, CDR1 KGHSH and CDR2 LQKENI. The CDR3 runs to 15 residues. The trim removed 4 bases at V and 7 bases at J, leaving 4 bases unmatched. This CDR3 is CASSLPGLAGNEQFF. Written as DNA, the CDR3 is TGTGCCAGCTCACTACCGGGACTAGCGGGGAATGAGCAGTTCTTC.

In the case of this clone: This sample also contains other DNA sequences that code for the same CDR3. V is TRBV6-5 and J is TRBJ2-5; 7 nucleotides align to TRBD1. CDR1 is MNHEY and CDR2 is SVGAGI in the germline V gene. This CDR3 is built from 14 residues. V trimming: 5 bases; J trimming: 1 base; junction bases outside the gene matches: 4. The CDR3 sequence is CASSRGGGQETQYF. CDR3 DNA: TGTGCCAGCAGTAGAGGGGGCGGCCAAGAGACCCAGTACTTC.

The chain joins TRBV10-3 to TRBJ2-7; D is unresolved. With 3 bases removed from V and 0 bases from J, the gap between germline ends came to 15 bases. This CDR3 spans 16 amino acids. In germline, CDR1 is ENHRY, CDR2 SYGVKD. For the CDR3, the DNA is TGTGCCATCAGTGATAGTAGGCCCATGAGCTCCTACGAGCAGTACTTC. This sequence encodes CAISDSRPMSSYEQYF.

The chain couples TRBV7-9 to TRBJ2-5, with TRBD1 matching 7 bases. The CDR3 consists of 14 residues. CDR1 is SEHNR, CDR2 FQNEAQ, per germline (reference sequence). Trimming cost V 7 bases and J 4 bases; bases outside gene matches: 9. The CDR3 nucleotides read TGTGCCAGCAACTCAGGGGGATGGGGAGAGACCCAGTACTTC. It yields the protein CASNSGGWGETQYF. The full variable domain, in which reference TRBV7-9 and TRBJ2-5 provide the parts outside the CDR3, is DTGVSQNPRHKITKRGQNVTFRCDPISEHNRLYWYRQTLGQGPEFLTYFQNEAQLEKSRLLSDRFSAERPKGSFSTLEIQRTEQGDSAMYLCASNSGGWGETQYFGPGTRLLVL.

The chain recombines TRBV11-2 with TRBJ2-7, with 13 bases aligning to TRBD2. CDR3 length: 15 residues. V shed 5 bases and J 5 bases; nucleotides not matched to a gene: 6. In germline, CDR1 is SGHAT, CDR2 FQNNGV. The CDR3 DNA follows: TGTGCCAGCAGCCAAGGACTAGCGGGAGCCCACGAGCAGTACTTC. Protein sequence: CASSQGLAGAHEQYF.

There are a few counts of this clone. J is TRBJ1-1 and V is TRBV5-4; D ambiguous. The CDR3 extends over 14 amino acids. The germline gives CDR1 SGHNT, CDR2 YYREEE (reference sequence). Trimming removed 0 bases from V and 4 bases from J, with 10 bases in between. The CDR3 spells CASSLAQRITEAFF. CDR3 DNA sequence: TGTGCCAGCAGCTTGGCACAGCGAATCACTGAAGCTTTCTTT.

Note on this clone: The sample holds other DNA sequences that translate to the same CDR3. The chain has TRBV7-9 and TRBJ2-1; D is ambiguous. The CDR3 length is 14 residues. Trimming cost V 5 bases and J 0 bases, with 8 bases left between them. Looked up from germline, CDR1 is SEHNR and CDR2 is FQNEAQ (reference sequence). CDR3 sequence: CASSPGSSYNEQFF. The CDR3 bases are TGTGCCAGCAGCCCTGGAAGCTCCTACAATGAGCAGTTCTTC.

This rearrangement joins TRBV28 to TRBJ1-3, with no clear D. Per germline, CDR1 MDHEN and CDR2 SYDVKM. Trimming left V 2 bases short and J 0 bases short, with 5 bases between. The CDR3 runs 14 residues. The CDR3, as DNA: TGTGCCAGCAGTTTAGACAACTCTGGAAACACCATATATTTT. Translating it yields CASSLDNSGNTIYF.

The chain joins TRBV5-4 to TRBJ2-5, with D unresolved. The V gene's germline CDR1 is SGHNT and CDR2 YYREEE (reference sequence). This CDR3 is built from 13 residues. Trimming took 3 bases from V and 5 from J, leaving 11 bases between them. The chain's CDR3 is CASSWARRETQYF. Here the CDR3 DNA reads TGTGCCAGCAGCTGGGCTAGAAGGGAGACCCAGTACTTC.

The rearrangement uses TRBV6-5 and TRBJ2-1; 7 bases match TRBD2. CDR3 length: 15 residues. J was trimmed by 3 bases and V by 5 bases; bases with no gene match: 7. Germline V gene data show CDR1 as MNHEY and CDR2 as SVGAGI. This chain's CDR3 is CASSRSGIRYNEQFF. CDR3 bases: TGTGCCAGCAGTCGAAGCGGGATTCGCTACAATGAGCAGTTCTTC.

V usage is TRBV9 and J usage is TRBJ2-1; TRBD2 is a possible D gene (5 bases). The CDR3 is 15 amino acids. The germline V and J ends were trimmed by 0 bases and 8 bases, with 15 bases remaining between them. CDR1 SGDLS and CDR2 YYNGEE come from the germline V gene. This chain's CDR3 is CASSVGNGMTDEQFF. In nucleotides, the CDR3 is TGTGCCAGCAGCGTAGGGAACGGGATGACGGATGAGCAGTTCTTC.

The J gene is TRBJ2-3, the V gene TRBV9; D is tentatively TRBD1 or TRBD2 (5 bases each). CDR3 size: 15 residues. Deletions cut 4 bases from V and 3 bases from J, with 15 bases between. Per germline, CDR1 SGDLS and CDR2 YYNGEE. The CDR3 reads CASSPLGGGTDTQYF. The CDR3, as DNA: TGTGCCAGCAGCCCACTTGGGGGTGGGACAGATACGCAGTATTTT.

On this clone: Within the sample, other DNA sequences also encode this same CDR3. This chain joins TRBV6-1 and TRBJ2-5; no reliable D call. Trimming shortened V by 6 bases and J by 2 bases, and 4 bases separated the two germline ends. The length of the CDR3 is 11 residues. Germline CDR1 is MNHNS and CDR2 is SASEGT. The CDR3 DNA reads TGTGCCAGCAGCACTCAAGAGACCCAGTACTTC. Its translation is CASSTQETQYF.

V is TRBV7-2 and J is TRBJ2-6; TRBD1 matches 9 bases. Losses at the gene ends were 4 bases for V and 0 bases for J; bases not matched to a gene: 10. This CDR3 comprises 19 residues. The germline V gene encodes CDR1 SGHTA and CDR2 FQGNSA. As DNA, the CDR3 is TGTGCCAGCAGCTCTCCACAGGACAGGGGAAACTCTGGGGCCAACGTCCTGACTTTC. This codes for CASSSPQDRGNSGANVLTF.

The V gene is TRBV10-1, the J gene TRBJ2-3; D remains unclear. The CDR3 has 16 amino acids. Germline values: CDR1 WNHNN, CDR2 SYGVQD (reference sequence). Between the trimmed V and J ends, which lost 6 bases and 2 bases, there was a span of 18 bases. The CDR3 sequence: CASRPPLELNTDTQYF. The CDR3 nucleotides are TGCGCCAGCAGACCCCCCCTAGAACTCAACACAGATACGCAGTATTTT.

The gene calls are TRBV4-1 and TRBJ2-7; 8 bases align to TRBD1. Trimming took 2 bases from V and 1 from J; bases not matched to a gene: 10. Germline CDR1 is MGHRA and CDR2 is YSYEKL. The CDR3 is made up of 17 amino acids. The DNA of the CDR3 is TGCGCCAGCAGCCAACCTCCGGACAGGGCTAAATCCTACGAGCAGTACTTC. The encoded protein is CASSQPPDRAKSYEQYF.

This clone occurred once. The gene calls are TRBV7-8 and TRBJ2-5; D unresolved. The CDR3 consists of 14 residues. Trimming left V 7 bases short and J 4 bases short, with 16 bases between. The germline CDR1 and CDR2 sequences are SGHVS and FQNEAQ. CDR3 region: CASTKGYPVETQYF. The CDR3 bases are TGTGCCAGCACCAAGGGCTACCCCGTAGAGACCCAGTACTTC.

The chain joins TRBV5-1 to TRBJ1-4, with D tentatively TRBD1 (6 bases). V was cut by 1 base and J by 6 bases, with 10 bases left in between. The CDR3 contains 14 residues. Germline values: CDR1 SGHRS, CDR2 YFSETQ. DNA of the CDR3: TGCGCCAGCAGCTTGACAGGGTCCCATGAAAAACTGTTTTTT. Residues: CASSLTGSHEKLFF.

The chain links TRBV5-4 to TRBJ1-1; D call uncertain. The CDR3 covers 15 residues. With 0 bases removed from V and 7 bases from J, the gap between germline ends came to 16 bases. Germline V gene data show CDR1 as SGHNT and CDR2 as YYREEE (reference sequence). Here the CDR3 DNA reads TGTGCCAGCAGCTTGGAACCTGACGGCCTGAGTGAAGCTTTCTTT. Its translation is CASSLEPDGLSEAFF.

As concerns this clone: One end of the junction is discordant with germline, which a read error may explain. Other DNA variants within this sample encode the same CDR3. The chain carries TRBV5-1 and TRBJ1-2; 7 nucleotides align to TRBD1. This CDR3 contains 14 residues. The germline CDR1 and CDR2 sequences are SGHRS and YFSETQ. CDR3 sequence: CASSLAGQNYGYTF. The DNA for the CDR3 is TGCGCCAGCAGTTTGGCGGGACAGAACTATGGCTACACCTTC.

V gene TRBV16 combines with J gene TRBJ2-7, with D tentatively TRBD1 (6 bases). CDR1 KGHSY and CDR2 FQNENV come from the germline V gene. The V gene lost 0 bases and the J gene lost 5 bases, with 14 bases spanning the gap. This CDR3 has 15 residues. CDR3 sequence reads: CASSQSGQGINEQYF. CDR3 sequence (DNA): TGTGCCAGCAGCCAATCTGGCCAGGGGATCAACGAGCAGTACTTC. Complete variable domain (other parts from reference TRBV16 and TRBJ2-7): GEEVAQTPKHLVRGEGQKAKLYCAPIKGHSYVFWYQQVLKNEFKFLISFQNENVFDETGMPKERFSAKCLPNSPCSLEIQATKLEDSAVYFCASSQSGQGINEQYFGPGTRLTVT.

This rearrangement joins TRBV19 to TRBJ2-3, with unresolved D. The CDR3 runs 14 residues. The germline gives CDR1 LNHDA, CDR2 SQIVND (reference sequence). Trimming pared 4 bases from V and 0 bases from J, leaving 8 bases between. CDR3 DNA sequence: TGTGCCAGTAGTAACCGCTACAGCACAGATACGCAGTATTTT. Its protein is CASSNRYSTDTQYF.

This rearrangement joins TRBV2 to TRBJ2-5; 10 positions agree with TRBD1. The ends lost 6 bases at V and 2 bases at J; junction bases unmatched: 9. Germline CDR1 SNHLY, CDR2 FYNNEI. The CDR3 length is 16 residues. The CDR3 sequence is CASSKDRGRGQETQYF. The CDR3 region has the DNA TGTGCCAGCAGCAAAGACAGGGGGCGCGGGCAAGAGACCCAGTACTTC.

The chain carries TRBV21-1 and TRBJ1-2; the tabulated D call, TRBD1, remains unverified against the DNA. TRBV21-1 is shown as a pseudogene. This CDR3 spans 19 amino acids. CDR3: CASSKVWGPTGKGHYGYTF. CDR3 coding DNA: TGTGCCAGCAGCAAAGTTTGGGGACCGACAGGGAAGGGCCATTATGGCTACACCTTC.

The chain couples TRBV2 to TRBJ1-1, with D possibly being TRBD1 (5 bases). Germline V lookup: CDR1 SNHLY, CDR2 FYNNEI. The CDR3 consists of 15 residues. The V end lost 1 base, the J end lost 4 bases, and 13 bases lay between the germline ends. The CDR3 DNA reads TGTGCCAGCAGTGAAGGCAGGGCTCTCAGCACTGAAGCTTTCTTT. Its protein is CASSEGRALSTEAFF.

The table lists this clone with a few counts. The chain employs TRBV28 and TRBJ1-1, with a tentative D call TRBD1 (5 bases). Germline V lookup: CDR1 MDHEN, CDR2 SYDVKM. Trimming shortened V by 3 bases and J by 2 bases, and 10 bases separated the two germline ends. This CDR3 region has 14 residues. The CDR3 protein is CASSLVQGNTEAFF. The CDR3 nucleotides read TGTGCCAGCAGTTTGGTCCAGGGCAACACTGAAGCTTTCTTT. Full variable domain (remainder filled in from reference TRBV28 and TRBJ1-1): DVKVTQSSRYLVKRTGEKVFLECVQDMDHENMFWYRQDPGLGLRLIYFSYDVKMKEKGDIPEGYSVSREKKERFSLILESASTNQTSMYLCASSLVQGNTEAFFGQGTRLTVV.

The chain carries TRBV11-2 and TRBJ1-6, with 7 bases lining up with TRBD1. Germline loops: CDR1 SGHAT, CDR2 FQNNGV. The CDR3 has 14 residues. Trimming cost V 1 base and J 14 bases; bases outside gene matches: 8. The CDR3 DNA follows: TGTGCCAGCAGCTTAGCCACCGGACAGGCTTCCCTCCACTTT. It codes for CASSLATGQASLHF.

The chain recombines TRBV6-5 with TRBJ2-4, with TRBD1 as a possible D gene (5 bases). Germline CDR1 reads MNHEY; CDR2 reads SVGAGI. The CDR3 totals 16 residues. Deletions cut 0 bases from V and 0 bases from J, with 9 bases between. The CDR3 DNA sequence: TGTGCCAGCAGTTACTCGACAGAACTAGCCAAAAACATTCAGTACTTC. Encoded protein: CASSYSTELAKNIQYF.

The rearrangement uses TRBV2 and TRBJ1-1; D may be TRBD1 (5 bases). Trimming took 7 bases from V and 4 from J, leaving 16 bases between them. In germline, CDR1 is SNHLY, CDR2 FYNNEI. This CDR3 comprises 14 residues. The chain's CDR3 is CASKGEGTGTEAFF. The CDR3 bases are TGTGCCAGCAAAGGGGAGGGGACGGGCACTGAAGCTTTCTTT.

Written as DNA, the CDR3 is TGTGCCAGCACCCTGGGGACTAGCGGTGGAAAAGAGACCCAGTACTTC. This gives the protein CASTLGTSGGKETQYF. The chain is built from TRBV7-9 and TRBJ2-5; 11 bases fit TRBD2. There are 16 residues in the CDR3. Unmatched junction bases numbered 10, after V lost 7 bases and J lost 3 bases. Germline CDR1 reads SEHNR; CDR2 reads FQNEAQ (reference sequence).

The V gene is TRBV30, the J gene TRBJ1-6, with D tentatively TRBD1 (6 bases). The CDR3 runs 13 residues. V was cut by 6 bases and J by 10 bases, with 16 bases left in between. The V gene's germline CDR1 is GTSNPN and CDR2 SVGIG (reference sequence). This chain's CDR3 is CACGNRAISPLHF. CDR3 in DNA: TGTGCCTGCGGGAACAGGGCGATCTCACCCCTCCACTTT.

CDR3 sequence reads: CASSLFLNRTQETQYF. For the CDR3, the DNA is TGTGCCAGCAGCTTGTTCCTTAACAGAACCCAAGAGACCCAGTACTTC. This rearrangement joins TRBV7-9 to TRBJ2-5, with no clear D. The germline gives CDR1 SEHNR, CDR2 FQNEAQ (reference sequence). V shed 3 bases and J shed 1 base, with 15 bases lying between them. The CDR3 has 16 amino acids. Full variable domain (missing parts from reference TRBV7-9 and TRBJ2-5): DTGVSQNPRHKITKRGQNVTFRCDPISEHNRLYWYRQTLGQGPEFLTYFQNEAQLEKSRLLSDRFSAERPKGSFSTLEIQRTEQGDSAMYLCASSLFLNRTQETQYFGPGTRLLVL.